The 21 T cell receptor beta chains in this list originate from one sample, sequenced in a study of PD-L1 blockade in urothelial cancer (dated by TCRdb to 2015 to 2018). The library was made by the immunoSEQ multiplex PCR assay. The clones in this table, taken by TCRdb from immuneACCESS, are in-frame only. Not every clone is retained; where verified, under half of the shortfall comes from an unresolved V gene, and the cause of the rest is unknown. This sample gives roughly 62,000 clones in total; approximately 80% of them show up just once. The ten largest clones add up to 4.5% of the sample. Sequencing was performed on PBMCs, taken around atezolizumab (anti-PD-L1) treatment. These receptors all stem from a man between 65 and 85 years old with urothelial cancer.

A few counts support this clone. V is TRBV19 and J is TRBJ2-7; a weak D match, TRBD2 (5 bases). CDR3 length: 13 amino acids. V was shortened by 5 bases and J by 5 bases, with 13 bases between the two germline ends. Germline CDR1 is LNHDA and CDR2 is SQIVND (reference sequence). The CDR3 loop is CASSLASGHEQYF. The CDR3, as DNA: TGTGCCAGTAGTCTAGCAAGCGGCCACGAGCAGTACTTC.

As DNA, the CDR3 is TGCGCCAGCAGCTTGGGGCAGGGGCTTTTCTCCTACGAGCAGTACTTC. Residues: CASSLGQGLFSYEQYF. The genes are TRBV5-1 and TRBJ2-7; tentatively, D is TRBD1 (6 bases). The CDR3 covers 16 residues. Trimming stripped 0 bases from V and 0 bases from J, with 13 bases between. Germline-derived CDR1 and CDR2 are SGHRS and YFSETQ.

The rearrangement links TRBV29-1 to TRBJ2-3; 9 bases agree with TRBD2. The CDR3 runs to 13 residues. V shed 6 bases, J shed 1 base, and the junction held 2 bases outside the gene matches. Germline-derived CDR1 and CDR2 are SQVTM and ANQGSEA. This CDR3 reads CSVRTSGTDTQYF. CDR3 sequence (DNA): TGCAGCGTACGGACTAGCGGCACAGATACGCAGTATTTT.

The J gene is TRBJ2-1, the V gene TRBV4-2; 9 bases align to TRBD2. The germline V gene has CDR1 LGHNA and CDR2 YNFKEQ. CDR3 length: 18 amino acids. V shed 2 bases, J shed 9 bases, and the junction held 17 bases outside the gene matches. CDR3 in DNA: TGTGCCAGCAGCCAAAACTTCGGGTTTAGCGGGAGTGGGGGTGAGCAGTTCTTC. This codes for CASSQNFGFSGSGGEQFF.

The V call is TRBV30, the J call TRBJ2-5; TRBD2 aligns across 9 bases. The end of the DNA fits TRBJ2-7 better, so the J call may be wrong. The CDR3 spans 13 residues. Germline V gene sequence: CDR1 GTSNPN, CDR2 SVGIG (reference sequence). For the CDR3, the DNA is TGTGCCTGGAGGGCTAGCGGGACCTACGAGCAGTACTTC. It translates to CAWRASGTYEQYF.

The V and J genes are TRBV6-1 and TRBJ2-5, with 8 bases identical to TRBD1. The CDR3 consists of 15 residues. V dropped 6 bases and J dropped 5; count of bases not matched to a gene: 11. Germline loops: CDR1 MNHNS, CDR2 SASEGT. The CDR3 DNA is TGTGCCAGCAGCTTTATCGGACAGGGCGGGGAGACCCAGTACTTC. It encodes CASSFIGQGGETQYF.

The gene calls are TRBV18 and TRBJ2-3; a possible D gene is TRBD1 (7 bases). Trimming took 2 bases from V and 6 from J, leaving 12 bases between them. The CDR3 loop spans 14 amino acids. CDR1 is KGHSH, CDR2 LQKENI, per germline. Here the CDR3 reads CASSPDREVDTQYF. CDR3 nucleotide sequence: TGTGCCAGCTCACCAGACAGGGAGGTGGATACGCAGTATTTT.

The genes are TRBV5-1 and TRBJ2-7, with D perhaps matching TRBD2 (7 bases). From germline, CDR1 is SGHRS and CDR2 YFSETQ. CDR3 length: 14 residues. V lost 7 bases and J 0 bases, leaving 14 bases between the germline ends. CDR3 amino acids: CASRRGASSYEQYF. CDR3 bases: TGCGCCAGCCGCCGGGGGGCTAGCTCCTACGAGCAGTACTTC.

The chain joins TRBV4-1 to TRBJ2-1; D not certain. The V end lost 4 bases, the J end lost 0 bases, and 16 bases lay between the germline ends. Per germline, CDR1 MGHRA and CDR2 YSYEKL. The CDR3 runs to 17 residues. Here the CDR3 DNA reads TGCGCCAGCAGCCGACCTCCCGCGAGCGACTCCTACAATGAGCAGTTCTTC. Translating it yields CASSRPPASDSYNEQFF.

The gene calls are TRBV30 and TRBJ1-1; maybe TRBD1 (5 bases). This CDR3 is built from 14 residues. The germline V gene has CDR1 GTSNPN and CDR2 SVGIG (reference sequence). The germline V and J ends were trimmed by 4 bases and 1 base, with 13 bases remaining between them. As DNA, the CDR3 is TGTGCCTGGAACCTACTCAGGGCGAACACTGAAGCTTTCTTT. Translating gives CAWNLLRANTEAFF.

This chain's CDR3 is CASSGGPGYNEQFF. The CDR3, as DNA: TGTGCCAGCAGCGGGGGGCCCGGCTACAATGAGCAGTTCTTC. The chain carries TRBV28 and TRBJ2-1, with D tentatively TRBD2 (7 bases). Trimming left V 6 bases short and J 3 bases short, with 12 bases between. Germline V gene lookup returns CDR1 MDHEN and CDR2 SYDVKM. The CDR3 length is 14 residues.

The chain couples TRBV5-1 to TRBJ2-3; D uncertain. V lost 0 bases and J lost 2, with 16 bases in between. The CDR3 loop spans 17 amino acids. The germline CDR1 and CDR2 sequences are SGHRS and YFSETQ. The CDR3 DNA sequence: TGCGCCAGCAGCTTGGGGCCCCTTGGCAGAAACACAGATACGCAGTATTTT. Its translation: CASSLGPLGRNTDTQYF.

The chain employs TRBV13 and TRBJ2-7; D may be TRBD2 (6 bases). V was pared by 0 bases and J by 6 bases, with 18 bases between. The CDR3 has 16 residues. Germline V gene lookup returns CDR1 PRHDT and CDR2 FYEKMQ (reference sequence). This CDR3 reads CASSLGSGGTGLEQYF. The CDR3 DNA reads TGTGCCAGCAGCTTAGGTAGCGGAGGGACGGGACTCGAGCAGTACTTC. Based on the CDR3 plus reference TRBV13 and TRBJ2-7, the full variable domain is AAGVIQSPRHLIKEKRETATLKCYPIPRHDTVYWYQQGPGQDPQFLISFYEKMQSDKGSIPDRFSAQQFSDYHSELNMSSLELGDSALYFCASSLGSGGTGLEQYFGPGTRLTVT.

This clone has a count of ten or more. The genes are TRBV5-1 and TRBJ2-1, with 8 bases matching TRBD1. The CDR3 has 13 amino acids. V shed 0 bases, J shed 9 bases, and the junction held 2 bases outside the gene matches. The germline gives CDR1 SGHRS, CDR2 YFSETQ. For the CDR3, the DNA is TGCGCCAGCAGCTTGGACAGGGGGATTGAGCAGTTCTTC. Amino acid sequence: CASSLDRGIEQFF.

V usage is TRBV29-1 and J usage is TRBJ2-3; TRBD2 might be the D (5 bases). This CDR3 region has 11 residues. Germline lookup yields CDR1 SQVTM and CDR2 ANQGSEA. Deletions cut 7 bases from V and 4 bases from J, with 9 bases between. This chain's CDR3 is CSAPAADTQYF. CDR3 DNA: TGCAGCGCCCCAGCGGCAGATACGCAGTATTTT.

The chain couples TRBV6-6 to TRBJ2-7, with 9 bases lining up with TRBD2. CDR3 length equals 14 residues. The V gene's germline CDR1 is MNHNY and CDR2 SVGAGI (reference sequence). V gave up 3 bases and J gave up 2 bases; unmatched junction bases: 2. CDR3 nucleotide sequence: TGTGCCAGCAGTTATTTAGCGGGAGCCTACGAGCAGTACTTC. Protein: CASSYLAGAYEQYF.

This chain links TRBV14 with TRBJ2-1; D may be TRBD1 (5 bases). Germline loops: CDR1 SGHDN, CDR2 FVKESK. V gave up 7 bases and J gave up 7 bases, with 14 bases separating them. This CDR3 is built from 13 residues. The CDR3 spells CASTFSGLNEQFF. The CDR3 DNA is TGTGCCAGCACCTTCTCAGGGTTAAATGAGCAGTTCTTC.

This clone was observed a handful of times. V is TRBV5-1 and J is TRBJ1-1, with D hard to call. CDR3 size: 15 residues. Trimming removed 2 bases from V and 3 bases from J, with 14 bases in between. The germline gives CDR1 SGHRS, CDR2 YFSETQ. CDR3 nucleotides: TGCGCCAGCAGCTTTGTGGCAGGCGCACACACTGAAGCTTTCTTT. Encoded protein: CASSFVAGAHTEAFF.

The rearrangement joins TRBV6-1 to TRBJ2-5; D is perhaps TRBD2 (6 bases). CDR1 is MNHNS and CDR2 is SASEGT in the germline V gene. This CDR3 has 13 residues. V lost 8 bases, J lost 5 bases, and 15 bases lay in between. The CDR3 nucleotides are TGTGCCAGCGGGACTCCCGCGCGGGAGACCCAGTACTTC. Protein product: CASGTPARETQYF.

This chain joins TRBV5-1 and TRBJ2-3; no clear D. Trimming cost V 0 bases and J 4 bases, with 12 bases left between them. This CDR3 is 15 amino acids long. Germline V gene lookup returns CDR1 SGHRS and CDR2 YFSETQ. Written as DNA, the CDR3 is TGCGCCAGCAGCTTGGCCCCTTCTCGGGCAGATACGCAGTATTTT. Its protein is CASSLAPSRADTQYF.

The genes are TRBV4-2 and TRBJ2-1; 8 bases match TRBD2. The CDR3 contains 17 residues. J gave up 0 bases and V 1 base, and 5 bases lay outside the gene matches. Germline V lookup: CDR1 LGHNA, CDR2 YNFKEQ. CDR3 coding DNA: TGTGCCAGCAGCCAAGCGACTAGCGCCCACTCCTACAATGAGCAGTTCTTC. This translates into CASSQATSAHSYNEQFF.